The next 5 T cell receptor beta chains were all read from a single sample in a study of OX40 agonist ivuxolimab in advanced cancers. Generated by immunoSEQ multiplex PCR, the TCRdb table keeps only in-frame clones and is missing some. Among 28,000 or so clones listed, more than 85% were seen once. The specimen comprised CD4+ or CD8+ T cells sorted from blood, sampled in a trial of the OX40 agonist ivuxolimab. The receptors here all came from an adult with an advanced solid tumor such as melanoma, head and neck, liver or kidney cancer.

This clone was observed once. CDR3 coding DNA: TGTGCCAGCAGCTTAGCGAAGGTACCGGGACAGGGTGGATCACCCCTCCACTTT. It specifies CASSLAKVPGQGGSPLHF. This chain links TRBV7-6 with TRBJ1-6, with 9 bases aligning to TRBD1. Unmatched junction bases numbered 13, after V lost 0 bases and J lost 10 bases. Germline assignment: CDR1 SGHVS and CDR2 FNYEAQ. CDR3 size: 18 residues.

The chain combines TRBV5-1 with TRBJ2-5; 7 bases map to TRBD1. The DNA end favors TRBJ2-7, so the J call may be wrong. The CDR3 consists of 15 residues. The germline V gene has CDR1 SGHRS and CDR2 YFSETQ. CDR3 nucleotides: TGCGCCAGCAGCCAGCGACAGGGATCGGGCTACGAGCAGTACTTC. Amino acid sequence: CASSQRQGSGYEQYF.

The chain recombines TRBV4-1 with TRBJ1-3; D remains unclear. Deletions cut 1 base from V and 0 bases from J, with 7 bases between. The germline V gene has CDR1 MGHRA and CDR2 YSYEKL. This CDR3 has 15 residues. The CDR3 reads CASSQGSSSGNTIYF. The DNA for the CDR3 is TGCGCCAGCAGCCAAGGTTCTAGCTCTGGAAACACCATATATTTT.

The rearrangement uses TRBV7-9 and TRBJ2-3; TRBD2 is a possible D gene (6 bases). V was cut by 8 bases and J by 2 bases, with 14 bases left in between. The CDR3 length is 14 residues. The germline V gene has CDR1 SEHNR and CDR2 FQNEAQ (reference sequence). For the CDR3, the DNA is TGTGCCAGCTGCCCAGCGGGTGCCACAGATACGCAGTATTTT. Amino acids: CASCPAGATDTQYF.

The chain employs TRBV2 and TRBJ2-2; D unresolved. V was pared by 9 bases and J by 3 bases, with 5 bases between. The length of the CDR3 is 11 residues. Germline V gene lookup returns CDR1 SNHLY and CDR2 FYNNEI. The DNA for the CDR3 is TGTGCCAGTCAGGACACCGGGGAGCTGTTTTTT. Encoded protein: CASQDTGELFF.